This TCR beta chain was captured in a study of cytomegalovirus exposure and HLA in healthy donors. Study conclusions and caveats: Across donors, presence/absence analyses took sequencing depth to be roughly uniform. Across donors, most TCRs were seen rarely, yet some public ones were widespread.

Primers: 60 Vbeta forward and 13 Jbeta reverse. Sequenced by immunoSEQ multiplex PCR; TCRdb stores in-frame clones only, minus some. The table records about 180,000 clones, around 79% of them present only once. As to this clone: The antigen remains unidentified.

The germline gives CDR1 MNHEY, CDR2 SVGAGI. V shed 6 bases, J shed 5 bases, and the junction held 5 bases outside the gene matches. The CDR3 length is 13 residues. The specimen was PBMCs. This clonotype was obtained from a woman aged 45 to 65 in good health and CMV-seronegative. V is TRBV6-5 and J is TRBJ1-2; 8 nucleotides match TRBD1. The CDR3 here is CASRLTGEYGYTF. DNA of the CDR3: TGTGCCAGCAGGTTGACAGGGGAGTATGGCTACACCTTC.